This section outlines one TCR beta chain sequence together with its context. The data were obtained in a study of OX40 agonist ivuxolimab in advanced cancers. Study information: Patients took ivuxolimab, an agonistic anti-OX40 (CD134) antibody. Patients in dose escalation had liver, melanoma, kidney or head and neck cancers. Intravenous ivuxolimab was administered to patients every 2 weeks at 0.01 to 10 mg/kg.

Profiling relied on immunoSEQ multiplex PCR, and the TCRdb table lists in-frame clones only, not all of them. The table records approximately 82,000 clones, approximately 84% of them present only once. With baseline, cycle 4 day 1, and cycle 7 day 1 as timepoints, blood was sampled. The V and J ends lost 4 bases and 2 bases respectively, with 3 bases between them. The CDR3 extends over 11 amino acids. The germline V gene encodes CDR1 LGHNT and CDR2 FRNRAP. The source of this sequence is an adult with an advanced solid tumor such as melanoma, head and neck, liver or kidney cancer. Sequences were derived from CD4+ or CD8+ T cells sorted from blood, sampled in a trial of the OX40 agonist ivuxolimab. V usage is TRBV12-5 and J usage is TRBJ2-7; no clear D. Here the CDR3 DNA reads TGTGCTAGTGGTTGGGCCTACGAGCAGTACTTC. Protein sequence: CASGWAYEQYF.